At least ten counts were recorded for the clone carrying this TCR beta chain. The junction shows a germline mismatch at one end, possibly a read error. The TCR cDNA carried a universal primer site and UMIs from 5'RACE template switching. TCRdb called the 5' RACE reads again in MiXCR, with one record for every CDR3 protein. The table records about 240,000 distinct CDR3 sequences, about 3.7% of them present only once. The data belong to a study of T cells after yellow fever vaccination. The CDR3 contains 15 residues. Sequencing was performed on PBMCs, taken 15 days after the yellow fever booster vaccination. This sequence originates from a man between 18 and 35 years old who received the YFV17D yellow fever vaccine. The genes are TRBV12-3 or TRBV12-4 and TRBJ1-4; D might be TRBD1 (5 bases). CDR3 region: CASSPGTRGIRGICF. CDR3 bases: TGTGCCAGCAGTCCAGGGACGAGAGGTATTCGTGGTATCTGTTTT.